This T cell receptor beta chain was identified during a study of T cell responses to AZD1222 COVID-19 vaccine. Study-level points and caveats: Just 5 or 6 AZD1222 recipients tested seropositive at baseline. All repertoire sampling was performed exclusively after the peak T cell response. As reported, nearly half of all spike-specific TCRs target variant regions that are unmutated.

This table comes from immunoSEQ multiplex PCR, and its TCRdb copy is limited to in-frame clones, with some not included. This table has over 70,000 clones, more than 60% appearing once. To note about this clone: What it binds is unknown.

CDR1 and CDR2 from the germline V gene are LNHDA and SQIVND (reference sequence). The CDR3 has 15 amino acids. The V end was cut by 4 bases, the J end by 1 base, with 13 bases between. This sequence was found in an adult who received the MenACWY meningococcal vaccine as a control. Here the sequenced sample was peripheral blood, taken 28 days after the second dose of the MenACWY control vaccine. The V call is TRBV19, the J call TRBJ1-1, with TRBD1 as a possible D gene (6 bases). The CDR3 DNA reads as TGTGCCAGTAGTAATCGGCGGACAGCGAACACTGAAGCTTTCTTT. It encodes CASSNRRTANTEAFF.